This T cell receptor beta chain was identified during a study of cytomegalovirus exposure and HLA in healthy donors. Regarding this clone: Its antigen is unidentified.

The primer mix had 60 Vbeta and 13 Jbeta primers. Here immunoSEQ multiplex PCR was the method, and the copy in TCRdb shows in-frame clones only, minus some. The top ten clones hold 5% to 7.5% of a sample with under 150,000 clones, about four fifths of them seen once. The study's findings and limits: An analysis was carried out later, and it reportedly showed fewer N-insertions in an Asian-associated ancestry cluster than the approximately 670-donor mean. It was confirmed in vitro that three of the CMV-associated chains were specific for CMV antigens.

This CDR3 comprises 15 residues. Germline V CDR1 and CDR2: SGHTA, FQGNSA. The V end lost 5 bases, the J end lost 4 bases, and 15 bases lay between the germline ends. The V gene is TRBV7-2, the J gene TRBJ2-1; D is undetermined. This receptor was taken from a woman in her thirties or forties in good health and CMV-seropositive. The sample consisted of PBMCs. The CDR3 spells CASSAASPLYNEQFF. Written as DNA, the CDR3 is TGTGCCAGCAGCGCGGCTAGTCCCTTATACAATGAGCAGTTCTTC.